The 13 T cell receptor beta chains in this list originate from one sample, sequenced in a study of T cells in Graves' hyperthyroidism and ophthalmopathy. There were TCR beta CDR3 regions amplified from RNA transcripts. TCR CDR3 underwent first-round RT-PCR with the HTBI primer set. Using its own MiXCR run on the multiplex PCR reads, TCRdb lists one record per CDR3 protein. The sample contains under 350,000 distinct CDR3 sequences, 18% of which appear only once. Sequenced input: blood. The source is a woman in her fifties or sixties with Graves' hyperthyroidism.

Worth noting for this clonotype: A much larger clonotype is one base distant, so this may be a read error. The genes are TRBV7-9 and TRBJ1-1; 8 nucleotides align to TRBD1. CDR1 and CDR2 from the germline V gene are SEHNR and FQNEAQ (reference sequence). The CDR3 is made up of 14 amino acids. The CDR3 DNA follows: TGTGCCGGCAGCCAAATAACAGGGGGCACTGAAGCTTTCTTT. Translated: CAGSQITGGTEAFF.

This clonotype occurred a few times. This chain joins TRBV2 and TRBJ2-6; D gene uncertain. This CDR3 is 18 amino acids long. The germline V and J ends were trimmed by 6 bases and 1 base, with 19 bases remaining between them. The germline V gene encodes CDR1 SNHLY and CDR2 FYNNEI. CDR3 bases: TGTGCCAGCAGAGCCGTGACACGAAATAGGTCTGGGGCCAACGTCCTGACTTTC. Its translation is CASRAVTRNRSGANVLTF.

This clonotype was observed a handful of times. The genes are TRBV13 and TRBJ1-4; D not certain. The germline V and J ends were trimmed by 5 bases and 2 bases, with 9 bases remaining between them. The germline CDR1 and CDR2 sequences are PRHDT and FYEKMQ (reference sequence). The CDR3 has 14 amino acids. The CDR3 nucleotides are TGTGCCAGCAGCCGGCTAGGCACTAATGAAAAACTGTTTTTT. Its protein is CASSRLGTNEKLFF.

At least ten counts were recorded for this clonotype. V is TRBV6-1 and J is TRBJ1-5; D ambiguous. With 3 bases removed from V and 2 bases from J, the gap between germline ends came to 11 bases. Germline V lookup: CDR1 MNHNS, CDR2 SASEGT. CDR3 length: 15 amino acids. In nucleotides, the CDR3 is TGTGCCAGCAGTGATAGCTCCATGGGCAATCAGCCCCAGCATTTT. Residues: CASSDSSMGNQPQHF.

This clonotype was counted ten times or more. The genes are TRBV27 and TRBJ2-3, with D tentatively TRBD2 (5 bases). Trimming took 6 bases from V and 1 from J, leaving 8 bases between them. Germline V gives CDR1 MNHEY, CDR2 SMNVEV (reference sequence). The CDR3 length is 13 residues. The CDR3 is CASRLGRTDTQYF. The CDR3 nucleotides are TGTGCCAGCAGACTAGGGCGCACAGATACGCAGTATTTT.

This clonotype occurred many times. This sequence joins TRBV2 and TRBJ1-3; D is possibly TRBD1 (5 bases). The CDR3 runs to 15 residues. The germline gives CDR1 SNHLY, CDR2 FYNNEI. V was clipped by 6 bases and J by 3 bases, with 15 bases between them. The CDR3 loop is CASRHDRGSGNTIYF. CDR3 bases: TGTGCCAGCAGGCATGACCGGGGGAGTGGAAACACCATATATTTT.

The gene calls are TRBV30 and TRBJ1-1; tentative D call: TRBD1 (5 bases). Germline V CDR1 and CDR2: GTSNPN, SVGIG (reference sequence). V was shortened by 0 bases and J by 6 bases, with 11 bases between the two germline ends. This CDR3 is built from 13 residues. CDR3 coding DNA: TGTGCCTGGAGTGTTCCCGGGGCCCCTGAAGCTTTCTTT. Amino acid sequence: CAWSVPGAPEAFF.

CDR3 protein: CASSYRWAGGPDEQFF. The CDR3 nucleotides are TGTGCCAGCAGTTACCGCTGGGCGGGAGGGCCGGATGAGCAGTTCTTC. This chain links TRBV6-5 with TRBJ2-1, with TRBD2 matching over 9 bases. This CDR3 is built from 16 residues. CDR1 MNHEY and CDR2 SVGAGI come from the germline V gene. V lost 2 bases to trimming and J lost 8 bases; unmatched junction nucleotides: 10.

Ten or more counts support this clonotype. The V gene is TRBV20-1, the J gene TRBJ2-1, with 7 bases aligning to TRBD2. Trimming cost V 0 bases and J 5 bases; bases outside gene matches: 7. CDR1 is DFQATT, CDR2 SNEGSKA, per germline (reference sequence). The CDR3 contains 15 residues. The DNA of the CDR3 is TGCAGTGCTAGAGATCAAACTAGCGCGAACAATGAGCAGTTCTTC. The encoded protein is CSARDQTSANNEQFF.

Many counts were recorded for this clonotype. CDR3 region: CASSLVGGHYNEQFF. DNA of the CDR3: TGTGCCAGCAGCTTGGTGGGTGGCCACTACAATGAGCAGTTCTTC. The V call is TRBV7-9, the J call TRBJ2-1, with D unresolved. The CDR3 is 15 residues long. V shed 3 bases and J shed 3 bases, with 12 bases lying between them. CDR1 and CDR2 from the germline V gene are SEHNR and FQNEAQ (reference sequence). Combining the CDR3 with reference TRBV7-9 and TRBJ2-1 gives the whole variable domain DTGVSQNPRHKITKRGQNVTFRCDPISEHNRLYWYRQTLGQGPEFLTYFQNEAQLEKSRLLSDRFSAERPKGSFSTLEIQRTEQGDSAMYLCASSLVGGHYNEQFFGPGTRLTVL.

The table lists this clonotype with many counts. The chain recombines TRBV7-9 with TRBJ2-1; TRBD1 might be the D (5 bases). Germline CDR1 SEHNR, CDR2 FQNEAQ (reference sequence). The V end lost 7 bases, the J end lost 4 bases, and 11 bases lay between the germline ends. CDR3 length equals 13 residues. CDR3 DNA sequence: TGTGCCAGCAACCGCGACAGATACAATGAGCAGTTCTTC. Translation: CASNRDRYNEQFF.

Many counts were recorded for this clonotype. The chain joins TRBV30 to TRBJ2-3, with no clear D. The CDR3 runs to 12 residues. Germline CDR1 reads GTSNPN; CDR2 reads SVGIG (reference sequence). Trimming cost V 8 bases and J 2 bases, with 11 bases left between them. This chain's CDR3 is CAVTGFTDTQYF. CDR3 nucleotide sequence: TGTGCCGTGACCGGGTTCACAGATACGCAGTATTTT.

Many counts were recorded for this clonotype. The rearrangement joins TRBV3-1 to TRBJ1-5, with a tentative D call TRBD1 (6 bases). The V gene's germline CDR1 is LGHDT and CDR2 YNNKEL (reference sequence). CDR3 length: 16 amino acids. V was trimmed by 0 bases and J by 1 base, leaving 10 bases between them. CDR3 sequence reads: CASSQDGGASNQPQHF. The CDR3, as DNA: TGTGCCAGCAGCCAAGATGGGGGGGCCAGCAATCAGCCCCAGCATTTT.